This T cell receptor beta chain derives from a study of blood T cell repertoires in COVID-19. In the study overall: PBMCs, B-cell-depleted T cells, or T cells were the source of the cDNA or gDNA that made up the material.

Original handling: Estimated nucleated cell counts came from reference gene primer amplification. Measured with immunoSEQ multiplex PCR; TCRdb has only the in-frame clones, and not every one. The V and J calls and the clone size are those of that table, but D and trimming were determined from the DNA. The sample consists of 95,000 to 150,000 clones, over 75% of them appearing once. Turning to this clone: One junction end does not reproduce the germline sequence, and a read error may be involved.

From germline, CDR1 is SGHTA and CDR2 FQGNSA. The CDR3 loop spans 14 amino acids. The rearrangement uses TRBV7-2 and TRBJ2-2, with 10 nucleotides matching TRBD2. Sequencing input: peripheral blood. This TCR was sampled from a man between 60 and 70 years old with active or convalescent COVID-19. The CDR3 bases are TGTGCCAGCAGCCTAGCGGGAGTGTACGGGGAGCTGTTTTTT. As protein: CASSLAGVYGELFF.